The rows below give T cell receptor beta chains drawn from one sample of a study of T cells in Graves' hyperthyroidism and ophthalmopathy. TCRdb fed the multiplex PCR reads into MiXCR, producing one record per CDR3 protein. The sample consists of approximately 210,000 distinct CDR3 sequences, about a sixth of them appearing once. Sequenced material: blood. These receptors originate from a middle-aged man with Graves' hyperthyroidism. CDR3s include the opening cysteine and the closing phenylalanine or tryptophan. The D gene is left open where the match is weak. Rows give clone size only sometimes, using once, few, many, or a class for an expanded clone.

>TRBV28|TRBJ2-1|TRBD1|15|-
CASSFDRGGNNEQFF
TGTGCCAGCAGTTTCGACAGGGGGGGGAACAATGAGCAGTTCTTC
>TRBV7-9|TRBJ2-1|TRBD2|15|few
CASRKSGSTYNEQFF
TGTGCCAGCAGAAAGAGCGGGAGCACCTACAATGAGCAGTTCTTC
>TRBV20-1|TRBJ1-5|TRBD1|12|many
CSADRDNQPQHF
TGCAGTGCTGACAGGGACAATCAGCCCCAGCATTTT
>TRBV2|TRBJ2-7|TRBD1|15|few
CADRDRGPTTYEQYF
TGTGCCGACCGGGACAGGGGGCCCACGACCTACGAGCAGTACTTC
>TRBV24-1|TRBJ2-5|-|15|many
CATSDFSGGAETQYF
TGTGCCACCAGTGATTTCTCTGGGGGCGCGGAGACCCAGTACTTC
>TRBV11-2|TRBJ2-7|TRBD1|14|many
CASSFNRGRGEQYF
TGTGCCAGCAGCTTCAACAGGGGGCGGGGCGAGCAGTACTTC
>TRBV11-2|TRBJ2-7|TRBD2|16|many
CASSPLLAGGLYEQYF
TGTGCCAGCAGCCCTCTCCTAGCGGGAGGGCTCTACGAGCAGTACTTC
>TRBV11-2|TRBJ2-3|TRBD2|17|few
CASSSFRLAGHTDTQYF
TGTGCCAGCAGCTCTTTTCGACTAGCGGGGCACACAGATACGCAGTATTTT
>TRBV11-2|TRBJ2-7|-|14|many
CASSLDGFSYEQYF
TGTGCCAGCAGCTTAGACGGATTTTCCTACGAGCAGTACTTC
>TRBV18|TRBJ1-1|-|14|many
CASSPEGSGTEAFF
TGTGCCAGCTCACCTGAGGGCTCGGGCACTGAAGCTTTCTTT
>TRBV7-3|TRBJ2-7|-|13|many
CASSAQGGYEQYF
TGTGCCAGCAGCGCCCAAGGGGGTTACGAGCAGTACTTC
>TRBV7-9|TRBJ2-7|TRBD2|14|many
CASTPPGLGVEQYF
TGTGCCAGCACCCCTCCGGGACTAGGGGTCGAGCAGTACTTC
>TRBV7-8|TRBJ2-3|-|15|-
CASSFRTGSTDTQYF
TGTGCCAGCAGCTTCCGGACGGGTAGCACAGATACGCAGTATTTT
>TRBV11-3|TRBJ2-1|TRBD2|17|many
CASSLDRTSGIYNEQFF
TGTGCCAGCAGCTTAGACCGGACTAGCGGGATTTACAATGAGCAGTTCTTC
>TRBV7-9|TRBJ2-3|-|16|many
CASSLGSASHKDTQYF
TGTGCCAGCAGCTTAGGTTCGGCTTCGCACAAAGATACGCAGTATTTT
>TRBV7-9|TRBJ2-7|-|14|-
CASSLEVSSYEQYF
TGTGCCAGCAGCTTAGAGGTCAGCTCCTACGAGCAGTACTTC
>TRBV2|TRBJ2-4|-|14|many
CASSQGTAKNIQYF
TGTGCCAGCAGTCAGGGGACAGCCAAAAACATTCAGTACTTC
>TRBV6-1|TRBJ2-7|TRBD2|14|-
CASSEASGYYEQYF
TGTGCCAGCAGTGAAGCTAGCGGGTACTACGAGCAGTACTTC
>TRBV10-3|TRBJ1-5|-|14|many
CAISEGYGNQPQHF
TGTGCCATCAGTGAGGGGTATGGCAATCAGCCCCAGCATTTT
>TRBV2|TRBJ2-5|-|13|many
CASQGRSQETQYF
TGTGCCAGCCAGGGTCGGAGCCAAGAGACCCAGTACTTC
>TRBV10-3|TRBJ2-6|-|14|-
CATRQSSGANVLTF
TGTGCCACGCGTCAGAGCTCTGGGGCCAACGTCCTGACTTTC
>TRBV6-5|TRBJ2-7|-|14|-
CASSYLTLNYEQYF
TGTGCCAGCAGTTACCTAACACTCAACTACGAGCAGTACTTC
>TRBV4-1|TRBJ2-2|TRBD2|19|few
CASSQVVGLAGVGTGELFF
TGCGCCAGCAGTCAAGTAGTGGGACTAGCGGGAGTAGGTACCGGGGAGCTGTTTTTT
>TRBV7-9|TRBJ2-1|TRBD1|14|-
CASKRTGLDNEQFF
TGTGCCAGCAAAAGGACAGGACTCGACAATGAGCAATTCTTC
>TRBV7-2|TRBJ2-1|-|15|-
CASSYLGEDYNEQFF
TGTGCCAGCAGCTACTTGGGGGAGGATTACAATGAGCAGTTCTTC
>TRBV5-1|TRBJ2-1|TRBD1|16|many
CASSLLGDREYNEQFF
TGCGCCAGCAGCTTGTTAGGGGACAGGGAATACAATGAGCAGTTCTTC
>TRBV20-1|TRBJ2-3|TRBD2|16|-
CSAPPGSGSRTDTQYF
TGCAGTGCTCCTCCGGGTAGCGGGAGTCGGACAGATACGCAGTATTTT
>TRBV12-3/TRBV12-4|TRBJ2-7|-|12|-
CASSSPATKQYF
TGTGCCAGCAGCAGCCCCGCTACGAAGCAGTACTTC
>TRBV4-3|TRBJ2-7|-|13|-
CASSLTPNYEQYF
TGCGCCAGCAGCTTGACACCTAACTACGAGCAGTACTTC
>TRBV19|TRBJ2-2|-|15|-
CASSINWAALRELFF
TGTGCCAGTAGTATCAATTGGGCGGCCCTGAGGGAGCTGTTTTTT
>TRBV11-2|TRBJ2-5|-|16|many
CASSLIGTVLQETQYF
TGTGCCAGCAGCTTAATAGGCACAGTCCTCCAAGAGACCCAGTACTTC
>TRBV6-6|TRBJ1-3|-|14|-
CASSYSGRPGTIYF
TGTGCCAGCAGTTACTCGGGCAGGCCCGGGACCATATATTTT
>TRBV7-3|TRBJ2-5|TRBD2|17|many
CASSQIGLAGGRETQYF
TGTGCCAGCAGCCAAATCGGACTAGCGGGAGGGCGGGAGACCCAGTACTTC
>TRBV3-1|TRBJ2-1|-|14|many
CASSPGNRPNEQFF
TGTGCCAGCAGCCCCGGGAACCGTCCCAATGAGCAGTTCTTC
>TRBV4-1|TRBJ1-2|-|15|-
CASSQWVRGGNGYTF
TGCGCCAGCAGCCAATGGGTAAGGGGTGGGAATGGCTACACCTTC
>TRBV20-1|TRBJ2-3|TRBD2|15|-
CSADAPSGSLDTQYF
TGCAGTGCTGACGCCCCTAGCGGGAGTTTAGATACGCAGTATTTT
>TRBV30|TRBJ2-7|-|13|-
CAWSVGLSYEQYF
TGTGCCTGGAGTGTGGGACTCAGCTACGAGCAGTACTTC
>TRBV30|TRBJ1-2|-|12|-
CAWWTSSYGYTF
TGTGCCTGGTGGACCTCCTCCTATGGCTACACCTTC
>TRBV28|TRBJ1-1|-|11|many
CASIRHTEAFF
TGTGCCAGCATACGGCACACTGAAGCTTTCTTT
>TRBV12-3/TRBV12-4|TRBJ2-3|TRBD2|16|few
CASSFEERETKDTQYF
TGTGCCAGCAGTTTCGAGGAGCGGGAGACAAAAGATACGCAGTATTTT
>TRBV28|TRBJ2-3|TRBD2|18|many
CASSFNPLGGGRTDTQYF
TGTGCCAGCAGTTTCAACCCTCTTGGGGGGGGAAGGACAGATACGCAGTATTTT
>TRBV20-1|TRBJ2-3|-|12|many
CSVKGLTDTQYF
TGCAGTGTCAAGGGACTTACAGATACGCAGTATTTT
>TRBV3-1|TRBJ1-1|-|13|many
CASSQEGFVEAFF
TGTGCCAGCAGCCAAGAAGGGTTTGTAGAAGCTTTCTTT
>TRBV20-1|TRBJ2-1|TRBD1|13|many
CSARGTGYNEQFF
TGCAGTGCTAGAGGGACAGGCTACAATGAGCAGTTCTTC
>TRBV5-5|TRBJ2-2|TRBD1|15|-
CASRRQGASTGELFF
TGTGCCAGCAGACGCCAGGGGGCTAGCACCGGGGAGCTGTTTTTT
>TRBV20-1|TRBJ2-7|-|9|-
CSVGVVQYF
TGCAGTGTAGGGGTGGTGCAGTACTTC
>TRBV30|TRBJ2-5|TRBD2|16|many
CAWTSGREGLGETQYF
TGTGCCTGGACTTCAGGGCGGGAGGGCCTTGGAGAGACCCAGTACTTC
>TRBV7-8|TRBJ2-6|TRBD1|21|few
CASSSLVGVGTGYSGANVLTF
TGTGCCAGCAGCTCCCTAGTGGGTGTTGGGACAGGGTACTCTGGGGCCAACGTCCTGACTTTC